These T cell receptor beta chains were read from a single sample in a study of blood T cells in healthy people across ages. TCRdb re-called the 5' RACE reads through MiXCR, storing one row per CDR3 protein. The table has 1,100,000 or so distinct CDR3 sequences, 40% to 55% seen once; the top ten hold under 20%. Sequencing was carried out using blood. The receptors shown here come from a woman aged 55-69 years in good health. The CDR3 runs from the conserved cysteine through the conserved F or W. D genes are given only for firm matches. Some rows have no size entry. The others give once, few or many, or a class for an expanded clone.

J gene	V gene	D gene	clone size	CDR3 protein	CDR3 DNA
TRBJ2-1	TRBV7-8	-	-	CASSLALVNSYNEQFF	TGTGCCAGCAGCTTAGCGCTAGTCAACTCCTACAATGAGCAGTTCTTC
TRBJ1-6	TRBV20-1	-	few	CSARLPGYSPLHF	TGCAGTGCTAGGTTGCCGGGGTATTCACCCCTCCACTTT
TRBJ1-5	TRBV15	-	-	CATSRDANQPQHF	TGTGCCACCAGCAGAGATGCAAATCAGCCCCAGCATTTT
TRBJ2-3	TRBV20-1	TRBD2	-	CSAAGVMTDTQYF	TGCAGTGCTGCGGGAGTAATGACAGATACGCAGTATTTT
TRBJ2-5	TRBV7-2	-	-	CASSLAGRGFQETQYF	TGTGCCAGCAGCTTAGCGGGACGGGGATTCCAAGAGACCCAGTACTTC
TRBJ2-7	TRBV20-1	TRBD1	-	CSATLRQGEQYF	TGCAGTGCTACGTTGCGACAGGGCGAGCAGTACTTC
TRBJ2-7	TRBV4-2	-	few	CASSQEEGGGGEQYF	TGTGCCAGCAGCCAAGAAGAGGGAGGTGGGGGCGAGCAGTACTTC
TRBJ2-7	TRBV7-6	-	-	CASSFDSGGSDEQYF	TGTGCCAGCAGCTTTGACAGTGGAGGGTCCGACGAGCAGTACTTC
TRBJ2-2	TRBV12-3/TRBV12-4	-	few	CASSLGGNGELFF	TGTGCCAGCAGTCTTGGGGGTAACGGGGAGCTGTTTTTT
TRBJ2-1	TRBV6-5	TRBD2	once	CASSYTSPEGTTDEQFF	TGTGCCAGCAGTTACACCTCGCCCGAGGGGACTACGGATGAGCAGTTCTTC
TRBJ2-3	TRBV2	-	few	CASKGSTDTQYF	TGTGCCAGCAAAGGGAGCACAGATACGCAGTATTTT
TRBJ2-5	TRBV29-1	TRBD1	few	CSVDDDRGETQYF	TGCAGCGTTGACGACGACAGGGGGGAGACCCAGTACTTC
TRBJ1-5	TRBV6-6	-	-	CASGHPYSNQPQHF	TGTGCCAGCGGACACCCCTATAGCAATCAGCCCCAGCATTTT
TRBJ1-6	TRBV28	TRBD1	few	CASDTGTGTNSPLHF	TGTGCCAGTGATACCGGGACAGGGACCAATTCACCCCTCCACTTT
TRBJ2-7	TRBV6-1	-	-	CATNEGLGEQYF	TGTGCCACCAACGAGGGGTTGGGGGAGCAGTACTTC
TRBJ1-2	TRBV6-1	TRBD1	many	CASSETGGANHGYTF	TGTGCCAGCAGTGAGACAGGGGGCGCTAATCATGGCTACACCTTC
TRBJ2-1	TRBV10-3	TRBD2	many	CAISERSGRADNEQFF	TGTGCCATCAGTGAGAGGAGCGGGAGGGCCGACAATGAGCAGTTCTTC
TRBJ2-3	TRBV3-1	TRBD2	-	CAGSPSGTFTDTQYF	TGTGCCGGCAGTCCTAGCGGGACCTTCACAGATACGCAGTATTTT
TRBJ2-7	TRBV6-2/TRBV6-3	TRBD1	many	CASSDRGLEQYF	TGTGCCAGCAGCGACAGGGGGCTCGAGCAGTACTTC
TRBJ2-3	TRBV12-3/TRBV12-4	TRBD1	few	CASSQGTGRDTQYF	TGTGCCAGCAGTCAAGGGACAGGGCGAGATACGCAGTATTTT
TRBJ2-1	TRBV7-3	TRBD2	few	CASSPTSGSLNEQFF	TGTGCCAGCAGCCCGACTAGCGGGAGTCTGAATGAGCAGTTCTTC
TRBJ2-3	TRBV6-5	TRBD1	-	CASSTDRGDTQYF	TGTGCCAGCAGCACCGACAGGGGGGATACGCAGTATTTT
TRBJ2-4	TRBV20-1	-	-	CSARAPGNYIQYF	TGCAGTGCTAGAGCCCCAGGGAACTACATTCAGTACTTC